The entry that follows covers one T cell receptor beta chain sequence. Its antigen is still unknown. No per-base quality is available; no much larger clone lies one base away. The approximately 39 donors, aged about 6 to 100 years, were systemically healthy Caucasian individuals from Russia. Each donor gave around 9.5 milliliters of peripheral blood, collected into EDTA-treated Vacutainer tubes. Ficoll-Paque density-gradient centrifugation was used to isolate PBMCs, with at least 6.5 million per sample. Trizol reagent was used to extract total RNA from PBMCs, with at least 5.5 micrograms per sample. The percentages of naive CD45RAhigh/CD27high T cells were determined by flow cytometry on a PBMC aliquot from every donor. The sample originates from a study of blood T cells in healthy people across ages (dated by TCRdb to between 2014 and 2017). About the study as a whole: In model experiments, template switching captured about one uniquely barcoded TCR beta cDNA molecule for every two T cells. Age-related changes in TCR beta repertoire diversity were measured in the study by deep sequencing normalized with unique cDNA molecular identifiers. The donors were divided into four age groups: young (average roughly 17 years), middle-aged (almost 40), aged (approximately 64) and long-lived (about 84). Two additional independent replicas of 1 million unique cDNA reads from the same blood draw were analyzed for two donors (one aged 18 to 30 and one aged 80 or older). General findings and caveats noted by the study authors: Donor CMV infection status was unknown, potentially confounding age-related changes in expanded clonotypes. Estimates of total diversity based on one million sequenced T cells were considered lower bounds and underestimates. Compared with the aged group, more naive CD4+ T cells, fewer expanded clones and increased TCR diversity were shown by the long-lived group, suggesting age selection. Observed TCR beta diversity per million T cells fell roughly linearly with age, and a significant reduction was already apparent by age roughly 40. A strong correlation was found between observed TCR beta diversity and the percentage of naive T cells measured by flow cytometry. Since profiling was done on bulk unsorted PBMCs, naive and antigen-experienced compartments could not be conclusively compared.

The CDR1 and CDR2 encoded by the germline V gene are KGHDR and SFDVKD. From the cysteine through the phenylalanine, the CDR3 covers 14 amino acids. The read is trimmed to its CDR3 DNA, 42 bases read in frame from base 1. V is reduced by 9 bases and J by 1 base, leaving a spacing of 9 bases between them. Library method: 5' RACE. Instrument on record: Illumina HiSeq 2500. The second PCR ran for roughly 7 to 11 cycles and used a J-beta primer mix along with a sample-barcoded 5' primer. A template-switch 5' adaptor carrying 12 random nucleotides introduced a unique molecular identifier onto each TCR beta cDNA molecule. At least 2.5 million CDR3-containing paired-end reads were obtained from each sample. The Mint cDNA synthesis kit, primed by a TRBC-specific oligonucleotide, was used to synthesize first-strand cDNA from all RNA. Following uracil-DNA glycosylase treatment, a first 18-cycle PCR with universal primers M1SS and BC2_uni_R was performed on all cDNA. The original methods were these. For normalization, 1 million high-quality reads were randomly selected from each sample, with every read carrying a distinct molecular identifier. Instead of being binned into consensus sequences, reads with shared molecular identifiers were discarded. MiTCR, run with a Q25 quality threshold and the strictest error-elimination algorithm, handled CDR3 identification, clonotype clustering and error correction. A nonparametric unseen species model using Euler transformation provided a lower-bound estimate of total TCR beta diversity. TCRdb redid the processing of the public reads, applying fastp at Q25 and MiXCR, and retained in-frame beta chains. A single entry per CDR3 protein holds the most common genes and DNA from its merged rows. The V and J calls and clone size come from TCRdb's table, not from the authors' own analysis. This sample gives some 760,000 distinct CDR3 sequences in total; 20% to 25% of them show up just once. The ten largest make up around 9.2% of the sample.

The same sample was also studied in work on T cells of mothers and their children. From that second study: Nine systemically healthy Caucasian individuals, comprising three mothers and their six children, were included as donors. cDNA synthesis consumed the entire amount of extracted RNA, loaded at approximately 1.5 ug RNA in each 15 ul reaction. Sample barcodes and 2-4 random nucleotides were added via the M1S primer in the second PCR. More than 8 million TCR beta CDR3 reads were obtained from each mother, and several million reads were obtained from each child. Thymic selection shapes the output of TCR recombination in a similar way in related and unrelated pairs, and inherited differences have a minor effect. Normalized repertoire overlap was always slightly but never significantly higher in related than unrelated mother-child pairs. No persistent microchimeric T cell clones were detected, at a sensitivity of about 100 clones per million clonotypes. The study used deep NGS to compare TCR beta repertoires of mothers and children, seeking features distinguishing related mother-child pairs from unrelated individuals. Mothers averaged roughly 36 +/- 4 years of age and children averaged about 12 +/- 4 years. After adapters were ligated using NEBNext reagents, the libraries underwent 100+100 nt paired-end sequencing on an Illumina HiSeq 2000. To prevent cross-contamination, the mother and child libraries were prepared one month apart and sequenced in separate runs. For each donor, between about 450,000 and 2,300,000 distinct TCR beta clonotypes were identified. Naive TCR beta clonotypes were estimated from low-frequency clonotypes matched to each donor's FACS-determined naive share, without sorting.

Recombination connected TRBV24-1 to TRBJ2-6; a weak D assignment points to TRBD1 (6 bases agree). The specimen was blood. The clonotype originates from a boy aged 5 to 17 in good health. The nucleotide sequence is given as TGTGCCACCCAACAGGGATCTGGGGCCAACGTCCTGACTTTC. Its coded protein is CATQQGSGANVLTF.